These 30 T cell receptor beta chains came from one sample sequenced in a study of T cell responses to AZD1222 COVID-19 vaccine. Sequenced by immunoSEQ multiplex PCR; TCRdb stores in-frame clones only, minus some. The table records roughly 180,000 clones, just over 90% of them present only once. Sequenced here: peripheral blood, sampled 28 days after the second AZD1222 dose. These TCRs come from an adult who received the AZD1222 COVID-19 vaccine.

The genes are TRBV2 and TRBJ1-5; D call uncertain. V lost 3 bases to trimming and J lost 7 bases, with 10 bases between them. The length of the CDR3 is 13 residues. In germline, CDR1 is SNHLY, CDR2 FYNNEI. Here the CDR3 DNA reads TGTGCCAGCAGTGATGTGGGAGCGCAGCCCCAGCATTTT. Its protein is CASSDVGAQPQHF.

The genes are TRBV3-1 (or the pseudogene TRBV3-2) and TRBJ2-3; 7 nucleotides align to TRBD2. With V trimmed by 2 bases and J by 3 bases, 2 bases remained unmatched. Germline V gene lookup returns CDR1 LGHDT and CDR2 YNNKEL (reference sequence). The CDR3 is made up of 14 amino acids. DNA of the CDR3: TGTGCCAGCAGCCAATCAGCGGGAACAGATACGCAGTATTTT. Translated: CASSQSAGTDTQYF.

This chain joins TRBV18 and TRBJ2-7, with D perhaps TRBD2 (6 bases). CDR1 and CDR2 (germline): KGHSH, LQKENI. The CDR3 contains 12 residues. V gave up 6 bases and J gave up 5 bases, with 11 bases separating them. The CDR3 is CASSSGGNEQYF. DNA of the CDR3: TGTGCCAGCTCGTCCGGAGGGAACGAGCAGTACTTC.

The chain employs TRBV5-1 and TRBJ1-4; D is possibly TRBD1 (5 bases). The CDR3 contains 12 residues. Trimming removed 0 bases at V and 12 bases at J, with 9 bases between. CDR1 and CDR2 from the germline V gene are SGHRS and YFSETQ. In DNA form, the CDR3 reads TGCGCCAGCAGCTTGGTAGGGGAGGAACTGTTTTTT. It codes for CASSLVGEELFF.

The chain recombines TRBV19 with TRBJ2-7; possible D gene TRBD2, 6 bases. The V gene's germline CDR1 is LNHDA and CDR2 SQIVND (reference sequence). Trimming stripped 5 bases from V and 0 bases from J, with 17 bases between. The CDR3 is made up of 16 amino acids. The CDR3 here is CASSPYGGRSSYEQYF. The CDR3 DNA is TGTGCCAGTAGTCCATACGGGGGAAGGAGCTCCTACGAGCAGTACTTC.

The chain combines TRBV9 with TRBJ2-1; D may be TRBD2 (5 bases). Germline CDR1 reads SGDLS; CDR2 reads YYNGEE. The CDR3 runs to 16 residues. Trimming cost V 0 bases and J 5 bases, with 15 bases left between them. The CDR3 loop reads CASSVGAGLSHNEQFF. CDR3 bases: TGTGCCAGCAGCGTAGGGGCAGGACTTTCCCACAATGAGCAGTTCTTC. The whole variable domain, remainder taken from reference TRBV9 and TRBJ2-1, is DSGVTQTPKHLITATGQRVTLRCSPRSGDLSVYWYQQSLDQGLQFLIQYYNGEERAKGNILERFSAQQFPDLHSELNLSSLELGDSALYFCASSVGAGLSHNEQFFGPGTRLTVL.

V is TRBV30 and J is TRBJ1-6, with D maybe TRBD1 (5 bases). Germline V gives CDR1 GTSNPN, CDR2 SVGIG (reference sequence). CDR3 length: 15 amino acids. The V and J ends lost 1 base and 3 bases respectively, with 10 bases between them. CDR3 protein: CAWSGGARYNSPLHF. In nucleotides, the CDR3 is TGTGCCTGGAGTGGCGGGGCACGCTATAATTCACCCCTCCACTTT.

This chain joins TRBV6-2 or TRBV6-3 and TRBJ1-5; D not certain. The CDR3 is 12 amino acids. Germline V gene data show CDR1 as MNHEY and CDR2 as SVGEGT. V was cut by 1 base and J by 6 bases, with 4 bases left in between. CDR3 loop: CASSYLPQPQHF. The CDR3 DNA reads TGTGCCAGCAGTTACTTACCTCAGCCCCAGCATTTT.

The V call is TRBV19, the J call TRBJ2-6; D is ambiguous. Trimming removed 5 bases at V and 4 bases at J, with 12 bases between. This CDR3 is built from 15 residues. The V gene's germline CDR1 is LNHDA and CDR2 SQIVND (reference sequence). This CDR3 reads CASSAGWSGANVLTF. The CDR3 bases are TGTGCCAGTAGTGCCGGGTGGTCCGGGGCCAACGTCCTGACTTTC. The variable domain in full, completed from reference TRBV19 and TRBJ2-6, reads DGGITQSPKYLFRKEGQNVTLSCEQNLNHDAMYWYRQDPGQGLRLIYYSQIVNDFQKGDIAEGYSVSREKKESFPLTVTSAQKNPTAFYLCASSAGWSGANVLTFGAGSRLTVL.

The CDR3 coding sequence is TGTGCCAGCAGTTGGCGGGGTTCGGGAAACACCATATATTTT. As protein: CASSWRGSGNTIYF. The chain links TRBV6-5 to TRBJ1-3; D not resolved. CDR3 length: 14 amino acids. The germline V and J ends were trimmed by 4 bases and 4 bases, with 11 bases remaining between them. Germline V CDR1 and CDR2: MNHEY, SVGAGI.

This clone was seen a single time. The chain uses TRBV11-2 and TRBJ2-7; 9 bases align to TRBD1. This CDR3 comprises 14 residues. V gave up 2 bases and J gave up 7 bases; unmatched junction bases: 6. Germline V gives CDR1 SGHAT, CDR2 FQNNGV. In DNA, the CDR3 is TGTGCCAGCAGCTTAATAACAGGGGGCTATGAGCAGTACTTC. Translation: CASSLITGGYEQYF.

J is TRBJ1-2 and V is TRBV5-1; perhaps TRBD1 as D (6 bases). Trimming left V 4 bases short and J 8 bases short, with 18 bases between. CDR1 and CDR2 from the germline V gene are SGHRS and YFSETQ. The CDR3 extends over 14 amino acids. The CDR3 DNA sequence: TGCGCCAGCAGCCCCGTAGGGCGCAGGGGAGGCTACACCTTC. Encoded protein: CASSPVGRRGGYTF.

This chain joins TRBV7-2 and TRBJ1-5, with TRBD1 identical over 12 bases. The CDR3 length is 17 residues. CDR1 is SGHTA and CDR2 is FQGNSA in the germline V gene. Trimming removed 4 bases from V and 1 base from J; junction bases left unmatched: 5. The CDR3 bases are TGTGCCAGCAGCTCCCGGGGACAGGGGGCGAGCAATCAGCCCCAGCATTTT. It codes for CASSSRGQGASNQPQHF.

This clone was detected a few times. In DNA, the CDR3 is TGTGCCAGCACTTACAGGGCTCAGTACGAGCAGTACTTC. This encodes CASTYRAQYEQYF. This chain links TRBV2 with TRBJ2-7; D might be TRBD1 (6 bases). From germline, CDR1 is SNHLY and CDR2 FYNNEI. Between the trimmed V and J ends, which lost 7 bases and 4 bases, there was a span of 14 bases. This CDR3 region has 13 residues.

This clone was recorded once. The J gene is TRBJ2-5, the V gene TRBV27, with a tentative D call TRBD2 (5 bases). Germline CDR1 is MNHEY and CDR2 is SMNVEV (reference sequence). V was cut by 7 bases and J by 5 bases, with 11 bases left in between. The CDR3 is 12 residues long. The CDR3 DNA reads TGTGCCAGCACAGCGGTTCTGGAGACCCAGTACTTC. Translation gives CASTAVLETQYF.

This clone was counted a few times. V usage is TRBV2 and J usage is TRBJ1-4; TRBD1 aligns across 8 bases. J gave up 1 base and V 4 bases, and 2 bases lay outside the gene matches. Germline lookup yields CDR1 SNHLY and CDR2 FYNNEI. This CDR3 comprises 15 residues. CDR3 amino acids: CASSATGGTNEKLFF. DNA for the CDR3: TGTGCCAGCAGTGCCACAGGGGGAACTAATGAAAAACTGTTTTTT.

This chain joins TRBV9 and TRBJ2-3; possible D gene TRBD1, 5 bases. From germline, CDR1 is SGDLS and CDR2 YYNGEE. The CDR3 runs 15 residues. The germline V and J ends were trimmed by 0 bases and 3 bases, with 11 bases remaining between them. The chain's CDR3 is CASSVEVQGTDTQYF. CDR3 DNA sequence: TGTGCCAGCAGCGTAGAGGTCCAGGGAACAGATACGCAGTATTTT.

The rearrangement joins TRBV19 to TRBJ1-6; 7 positions match TRBD1. The germline V gene encodes CDR1 LNHDA and CDR2 SQIVND (reference sequence). The CDR3 runs 16 residues. The trim removed 6 bases at V and 7 bases at J, leaving 12 bases unmatched. The CDR3 DNA follows: TGTGCCAGTAGGAGCTTTCGTGAGGGGGCGAATTCACCCCTCCACTTT. Protein sequence: CASRSFREGANSPLHF.

The rearrangement joins TRBV9 to TRBJ1-1, with 9 bases matching TRBD1. Germline CDR1 and CDR2: SGDLS and YYNGEE. The V segment lost 2 bases and the J segment 3 bases; nucleotides outside the gene matches: 2. The CDR3 sequence is 14 residues long. CDR3 amino acids: CASSVGQGYTEAFF. For the CDR3, the DNA is TGTGCCAGCAGCGTCGGACAGGGGTACACTGAAGCTTTCTTT.

V gene TRBV6-1 combines with J gene TRBJ1-5; no reliable D call. The V end was cut by 3 bases, the J end by 2 bases, with 8 bases between. CDR3 size: 14 residues. CDR1 is MNHNS, CDR2 SASEGT, per germline. Here the CDR3 reads CASSDNTGNQPQHF. CDR3 bases: TGTGCCAGCAGTGATAATACGGGCAATCAGCCCCAGCATTTT.

This clone was recorded once. The genes are TRBV11-2 and TRBJ2-7; 10 bases are shared with TRBD1. Germline values: CDR1 SGHAT, CDR2 FQNNGV. With 3 bases clipped from V and 4 bases from J, the junction kept 6 bases outside the gene matches. The length of the CDR3 is 15 residues. The CDR3 is CASSLAGQGRYEQYF. The CDR3 bases are TGTGCCAGCAGCTTGGCGGGACAGGGGAGGTACGAGCAGTACTTC.

The chain joins TRBV6-2 or TRBV6-3 to TRBJ2-1; 10 bases fit TRBD2. V lost 3 bases, J lost 5 bases, and 4 bases stayed unmatched. Per germline, CDR1 MNHEY and CDR2 SVGEGT. The CDR3 runs 15 residues. Here the CDR3 DNA reads TGTGCCAGCAGTTATCTTAGCGGGGGGAACAATGAGCAGTTCTTC. Its translation is CASSYLSGGNNEQFF.

This chain connects TRBV18 to TRBJ1-2; D not resolved. CDR1 and CDR2 (germline): KGHSH, LQKENI. This CDR3 is 14 amino acids long. V lost 2 bases and J lost 2, with 9 bases in between. The CDR3 loop is CASSPIKGNYGYTF. CDR3 DNA: TGTGCCAGCTCACCAATAAAGGGAAACTATGGCTACACCTTC.

This rearrangement joins TRBV11-1 to TRBJ2-5; tentative D call: TRBD1 (7 bases). The CDR3 spans 18 residues. The germline V gene encodes CDR1 SGHAT and CDR2 FQDESV (reference sequence). V lost 0 bases, J lost 3 bases, and 20 bases lay in between. The DNA of the CDR3 is TGTGCCAGCAGCTTAGCGGAGGGGGCGGCTGCAAGGAAAGAGACCCAGTACTTC. Its translation: CASSLAEGAAARKETQYF. Based on the CDR3 plus reference TRBV11-1 and TRBJ2-5, the full variable domain is EAEVAQSPRYKITEKSQAVAFWCDPISGHATLYWYRQILGQGPELLVQFQDESVVDDSQLPKDRFSAERLKGVDSTLKIQPAELGDSAMYLCASSLAEGAAARKETQYFGPGTRLLVL.

The chain combines TRBV6-5 with TRBJ2-7, with 7 nucleotides matching TRBD1. The V gene end was trimmed by 6 bases and the J gene end by 3 bases; junction bases not matched to a gene: 8. The CDR3 has 14 residues. Per germline, CDR1 MNHEY and CDR2 SVGAGI. The chain's CDR3 is CASSHDRDGYEQYF. CDR3 nucleotides: TGTGCCAGCAGCCACGACAGGGACGGCTACGAGCAGTACTTC.

V usage is TRBV5-4 and J usage is TRBJ2-3, with 8 bases identical to TRBD2. This CDR3 has 16 residues. The V gene end was trimmed by 5 bases and the J gene end by 1 base; junction bases not matched to a gene: 9. Germline V gene data show CDR1 as SGHNT and CDR2 as YYREEE (reference sequence). CDR3 loop: CASRKEAGAGTDTQYF. CDR3 bases: TGTGCCAGCAGGAAAGAAGCGGGGGCAGGCACAGATACGCAGTATTTT.

The chain is built from TRBV18 and TRBJ1-3, with D maybe TRBD1 (5 bases). V lost 3 bases and J lost 0, with 15 bases in between. Germline-derived CDR1 and CDR2 are KGHSH and LQKENI. CDR3 length equals 17 residues. CDR3 nucleotides: TGTGCCAGCTCACCCGCCTCAGGGCAGTACTCTGGAAACACCATATATTTT. Translation gives CASSPASGQYSGNTIYF. Filled out from reference TRBV18 and TRBJ1-3, the complete variable domain reads NAGVMQNPRHLVRRRGQEARLRCSPMKGHSHVYWYRQLPEEGLKFMVYLQKENIIDESGMPKERFSAEFPKEGPSILRIQQVVRGDSAAYFCASSPASGQYSGNTIYFGEGSWLTVV.

The chain recombines TRBV5-6 with TRBJ2-3; the match to TRBD1 covers 10 bases. Germline V CDR1 and CDR2: SGHDT, YYEEEE. CDR3 length: 17 residues. The trim removed 4 bases at V and 2 bases at J, leaving 10 bases unmatched. The CDR3 sequence is CASSLPTGGSFTDTQYF. CDR3 bases: TGTGCCAGCAGCCTACCGACAGGGGGCTCATTCACAGATACGCAGTATTTT.

The sample holds one count of this clone. This chain joins TRBV28 and TRBJ1-4; no clear D gene. V was cut by 3 bases and J by 0 bases, with 11 bases left in between. The germline V gene has CDR1 MDHEN and CDR2 SYDVKM. The CDR3 consists of 16 residues. The CDR3 sequence: CASSLRILATNEKLFF. CDR3 DNA: TGTGCCAGCAGTTTGAGGATACTTGCAACTAATGAAAAACTGTTTTTT.

The rearrangement links TRBV6-5 to TRBJ2-7, with 10 bases lining up with TRBD2. Unmatched junction bases numbered 9, after V lost 5 bases and J lost 5 bases. The germline gives CDR1 MNHEY, CDR2 SVGAGI. This CDR3 is 15 amino acids long. CDR3 sequence: CASSKPSGSIHEQYF. The CDR3 region has the DNA TGTGCCAGCAGTAAACCTAGCGGGAGTATCCACGAGCAGTACTTC.